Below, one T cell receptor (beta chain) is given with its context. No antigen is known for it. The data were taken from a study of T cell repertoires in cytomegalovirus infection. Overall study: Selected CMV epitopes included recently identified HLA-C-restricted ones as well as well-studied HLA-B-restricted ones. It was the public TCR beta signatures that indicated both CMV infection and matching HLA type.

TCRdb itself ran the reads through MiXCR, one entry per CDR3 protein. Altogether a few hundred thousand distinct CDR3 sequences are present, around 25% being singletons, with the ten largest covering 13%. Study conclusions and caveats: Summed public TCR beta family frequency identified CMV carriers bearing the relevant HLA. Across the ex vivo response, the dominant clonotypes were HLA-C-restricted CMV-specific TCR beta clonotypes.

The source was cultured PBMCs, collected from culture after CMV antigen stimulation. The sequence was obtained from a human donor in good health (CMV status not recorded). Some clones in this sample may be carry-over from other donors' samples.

CDR3 sequence (DNA): TGTGCCAGCAGGGTCGGGGTCGGCAGTTCTGGGGCCAACGTCCTGACTTTC. Its translation is CASRVGVGSSGANVLTF. V gene TRBV6-5 combines with J gene TRBJ2-6; D might be TRBD2 (5 bases). Trimming took 6 bases from V and 1 from J, leaving 16 bases between them. There are 17 residues in the CDR3. Germline values: CDR1 MNHEY, CDR2 SVGAGI.